These 20 T cell receptor beta chains were all obtained from the same sample, sequenced in a study of regulatory T cells in long-lasting Graves disease. Construction of TCR beta libraries relied on iRepertoire HTBI primers and on Arm-PCR targeting CDR3 regions. A single record per CDR3 protein comes from TCRdb applying MiXCR to the multiplex PCR reads. The sample contains approximately 400,000 distinct CDR3 sequences, approximately 12% of which appear only once. Time point of the sample: newly diagnosed GD, antithyroid drugs for less than 3 months. PBMC-extracted RNA yielded the TCR library. This same sample was also part of a study on T cells in Graves' hyperthyroidism and ophthalmopathy.

Here the sequenced sample was peripheral blood mononuclear cells (PBMCs), taken at new diagnosis, from a patient treated with antithyroid drugs. These receptor sequences come from a woman younger than 30 with Graves disease.

This clonotype was observed at least ten times. The rearrangement links TRBV6-5 to TRBJ2-3; D ambiguous. The germline gives CDR1 MNHEY, CDR2 SVGAGI. Trimming shortened V by 3 bases and J by 1 base, and 20 bases separated the two germline ends. The CDR3 covers 18 residues. CDR3: CASSYIFPLVTGTDTQYF. The CDR3 DNA reads TGTGCCAGCAGTTATATCTTCCCACTGGTAACGGGCACAGATACGCAGTATTTT.

The CDR3 loop is CASSEGLANTGELFF. The CDR3 DNA follows: TGTGCCAGCAGTGAGGGACTAGCGAACACCGGGGAGCTGTTTTTT. The chain has TRBV6-4 and TRBJ2-2, with TRBD2 matching 8 bases. After removal of 3 bases from V and 0 bases from J, the junction contained 0 bases not matched to a gene. Per germline, CDR1 MRHNA and CDR2 SNTAGT. The CDR3 is 15 amino acids.

Only a few counts were recorded for this clonotype. The J gene is TRBJ2-1, the V gene TRBV7-9, with D unresolved. The CDR3 loop spans 12 amino acids. Germline CDR1 SEHNR, CDR2 FQNEAQ (reference sequence). Between the trimmed V and J ends, which lost 10 bases and 8 bases, there was a span of 15 bases. CDR3 DNA sequence: TGTGCCAACCGTATGCTCCGGGATGAGCAGTTCTTC. The encoded protein is CANRMLRDEQFF.

This chain joins TRBV7-9 and TRBJ2-6; unclear D gene. Trimming removed 2 bases from V and 3 bases from J, with 11 bases in between. Germline V lookup: CDR1 SEHNR, CDR2 FQNEAQ (reference sequence). This CDR3 is built from 16 residues. The CDR3 here is CASSLRAPLGANVLTF. In DNA form, the CDR3 reads TGTGCCAGCAGCTTAAGGGCCCCACTTGGGGCCAACGTCCTGACTTTC. The full variable domain, rest sourced from reference TRBV7-9 and TRBJ2-6, is DTGVSQNPRHKITKRGQNVTFRCDPISEHNRLYWYRQTLGQGPEFLTYFQNEAQLEKSRLLSDRFSAERPKGSFSTLEIQRTEQGDSAMYLCASSLRAPLGANVLTFGAGSRLTVL.

The J gene is TRBJ1-1, the V gene TRBV29-1; TRBD1 matches at 8 bases. CDR1 and CDR2 (germline): SQVTM, ANQGSEA. V lost 4 bases, J lost 5 bases, and 12 bases stayed unmatched. The length of the CDR3 is 15 residues. DNA for the CDR3: TGCAGCGTTGTTCCCCACGGCAGGGGGCTTACTGAAGCTTTCTTT. This gives the protein CSVVPHGRGLTEAFF.

The table lists this clonotype with many counts. This sequence joins TRBV28 and TRBJ1-5; D gene unclear. V shed 6 bases and J shed 7 bases, with 16 bases lying between them. The CDR3 has 14 residues. CDR1 is MDHEN and CDR2 is SYDVKM in the germline V gene. CDR3 loop: CASSRPDFSQPQHF. In DNA, the CDR3 is TGTGCCAGCAGCAGACCGGACTTTTCCCAGCCCCAGCATTTT.

CDR3 amino acids: CSVDRQSSYNEQFF. CDR3 sequence (DNA): TGCAGCGTTGACCGACAGAGCTCCTACAATGAGCAGTTCTTC. This chain uses TRBV29-1 with TRBJ2-1; D is possibly TRBD1 (5 bases). CDR1 and CDR2 from the germline V gene are SQVTM and ANQGSEA. Trimming took 3 bases from V and 0 from J, leaving 9 bases between them. The CDR3 length is 14 residues.

In regard to this clonotype: A junction boundary mismatches the germline segment, possibly from a read error. The chain combines TRBV5-1 with TRBJ1-5; D unresolved. Germline-derived CDR1 and CDR2 are SGHRS and YFSETQ. The CDR3 totals 13 residues. The DNA of the CDR3 is TGTGCCAGCAGCTTGGAGGGCCGGGGACCCCAGCATTTT. The encoded protein is CASSLEGRGPQHF.

This clonotype was seen a handful of times. The chain carries TRBV2 and TRBJ1-2, with 7 bases lining up with TRBD1. CDR1 and CDR2 (germline): SNHLY, FYNNEI. The CDR3 spans 14 residues. Trimming cost V 0 bases and J 4 bases; bases outside gene matches: 2. CDR3 DNA sequence: TGTGCCAGCAGTGAAGCCGGGACAGTCTATGGCTACACCTTC. It is translated as CASSEAGTVYGYTF.

Concerning this clonotype itself: With a much larger clone just one base away, this may be a read error. The chain has TRBV11-2 and TRBJ2-4; D perhaps matches TRBD2 (5 bases). The end of the DNA is better explained by TRBJ2-1, so the J call may be wrong. Per germline, CDR1 SGHAT and CDR2 FQNNGV. The CDR3 is 14 amino acids. The CDR3 bases are TGTGCCAGCAGCTTAGAGGTCCTAGCTAATAAGCAGTTCTTC. Protein: CASSLEVLANKQFF.

This clonotype was counted ten times or more. The chain recombines TRBV11-2 with TRBJ2-5; tentatively, D is TRBD2 (5 bases). CDR1 and CDR2 (germline): SGHAT, FQNNGV. The CDR3 length is 15 residues. Trimming took off 2 bases at V and 1 base at J, with 11 bases between the two ends. CDR3 residues: CASSLSIGSQETQYF. The DNA of the CDR3 is TGTGCCAGCAGCTTATCCATAGGGAGCCAAGAGACCCAGTACTTC.

The chain combines TRBV2 with TRBJ1-4; TRBD1 matches at 8 bases. Losses at the gene ends were 2 bases for V and 5 bases for J; bases not matched to a gene: 7. Looked up from germline, CDR1 is SNHLY and CDR2 is FYNNEI. The CDR3 covers 16 residues. The CDR3 is CASSERGQGSNEKLFF. For the CDR3, the DNA is TGTGCCAGCAGTGAACGTGGACAGGGATCAAATGAAAAACTGTTTTTT.

This clonotype appeared many times. This sequence joins TRBV20-1 and TRBJ1-5; D gene ambiguous. The germline V gene encodes CDR1 DFQATT and CDR2 SNEGSKA (reference sequence). The germline V and J ends were trimmed by 3 bases and 3 bases, with 9 bases remaining between them. The CDR3 sequence is 13 residues long. For the CDR3, the DNA is TGCAGTGCTAGCTTGGGAGACAATCAGCCCCAGCATTTT. Encoded protein: CSASLGDNQPQHF.

This clonotype was counted at least ten times. V usage is TRBV2 and J usage is TRBJ2-1; 8 bases are a match to TRBD1. The DNA end favors TRBJ2-5, so the J call may be wrong. The germline V gene has CDR1 SNHLY and CDR2 FYNNEI. CDR3 size: 13 residues. CDR3 coding DNA: TGTGCCAGCAGGATAACAGGGGGGGAGACCCAGTACTTC. Translating it yields CASRITGGETQYF.

In its sample, this clonotype was seen many times. In nucleotides, the CDR3 is TGCGCCAGCAGCTTTTTGGGGCCAAGCACAGATACGCAGTATTTT. Protein product: CASSFLGPSTDTQYF. The chain couples TRBV5-1 to TRBJ2-3; D perhaps matches TRBD1 (5 bases). The V end lost 2 bases, the J end lost 0 bases, and 10 bases lay between the germline ends. The germline gives CDR1 SGHRS, CDR2 YFSETQ. There are 15 residues in the CDR3.

The J gene is TRBJ2-1, the V gene TRBV27; D may be TRBD1 (6 bases). The CDR3 spans 14 residues. Germline V gene sequence: CDR1 MNHEY, CDR2 SMNVEV (reference sequence). V lost 4 bases and J lost 10, with 17 bases in between. Here the CDR3 reads CASSSLRDRPEQFF. CDR3 DNA: TGTGCCAGCAGTTCATTAAGAGACAGGCCGGAGCAGTTCTTC.

This clonotype was recorded at least ten times. The junction differs from germline at one of its ends, possibly a read error. J is TRBJ1-2 and V is TRBV5-6; the match to TRBD1 covers 12 bases. This CDR3 is 17 amino acids long. Germline loops: CDR1 SGHDT, CDR2 YYEEEE. In DNA, the CDR3 is TGTGCCAGCAGCTTGAGGGTGGGGACAGGGGGCCGGTATGGCTACGCCTTC. Amino acids: CASSLRVGTGGRYGYAF.

This clonotype was seen many times. V and J are TRBV3-1 and TRBJ2-7; possible D gene TRBD2, 6 bases. The CDR3 is 15 amino acids. The germline V gene encodes CDR1 LGHDT and CDR2 YNNKEL (reference sequence). V shed 0 bases and J shed 9 bases, with 18 bases lying between them. As DNA, the CDR3 is TGTGCCAGCAGCCAAGAAAGACCCACGGGAGCGGTGCAGTACTTC. The encoded protein is CASSQERPTGAVQYF.

This clonotype was seen ten or more times. V usage is TRBV10-3 and J usage is TRBJ1-1; weak D call: TRBD1 (6 bases). V shed 6 bases and J shed 3 bases, with 29 bases lying between them. The CDR3 is 19 amino acids. CDR1 is ENHRY, CDR2 SYGVKD, per germline. CDR3 sequence: CAIRTDPEGGAEEDTEAFF. The CDR3 DNA reads as TGTGCCATCAGAACCGATCCGGAGGGGGGGGCGGAGGAAGACACTGAAGCTTTCTTT.

This clonotype was detected only a few times. This sequence joins TRBV7-3 and TRBJ2-2; TRBD1 matches 8 bases. CDR3 length: 15 amino acids. The V gene's germline CDR1 is SGHTA and CDR2 FQGTGA. V gave up 5 bases and J gave up 6 bases; unmatched junction bases: 8. In DNA form, the CDR3 reads TGTGCCAGCAGCCCGGACAGGGATAGGTCCGGGGAGCTGTTTTTT. Translated: CASSPDRDRSGELFF.